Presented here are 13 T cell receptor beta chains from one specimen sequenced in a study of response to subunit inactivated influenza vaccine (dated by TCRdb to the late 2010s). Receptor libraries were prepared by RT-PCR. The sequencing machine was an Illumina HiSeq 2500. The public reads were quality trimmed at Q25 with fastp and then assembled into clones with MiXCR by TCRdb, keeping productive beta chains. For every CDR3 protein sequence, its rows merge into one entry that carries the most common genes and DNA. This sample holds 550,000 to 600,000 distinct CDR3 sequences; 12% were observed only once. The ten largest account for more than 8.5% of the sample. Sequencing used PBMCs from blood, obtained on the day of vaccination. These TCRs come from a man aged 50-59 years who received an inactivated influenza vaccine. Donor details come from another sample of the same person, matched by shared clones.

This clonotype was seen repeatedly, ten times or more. The CDR3 DNA reads TGCAGCGTTGACACGCGTTCGAGCTCTGGAAACACCATATATTTT. Protein sequence: CSVDTRSSSGNTIYF. The rearrangement joins TRBV29-1 to TRBJ1-3; D remains ambiguous. The CDR3 runs to 15 residues. Germline V gene sequence: CDR1 SQVTM, CDR2 ANQGSEA. V was clipped by 3 bases and J by 0 bases, with 12 bases between them.

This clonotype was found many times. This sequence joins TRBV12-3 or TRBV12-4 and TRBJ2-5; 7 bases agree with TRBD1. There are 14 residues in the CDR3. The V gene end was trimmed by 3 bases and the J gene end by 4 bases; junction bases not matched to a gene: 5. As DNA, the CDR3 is TGTGCCAGCAGTTTCCGGGCAGGGGGAGAGACCCAGTACTTC. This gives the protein CASSFRAGGETQYF.

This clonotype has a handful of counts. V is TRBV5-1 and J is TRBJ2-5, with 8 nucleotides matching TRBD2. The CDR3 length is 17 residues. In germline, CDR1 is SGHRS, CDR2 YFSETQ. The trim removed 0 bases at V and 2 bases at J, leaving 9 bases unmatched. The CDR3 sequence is CASSLAGIAGRQETQYF. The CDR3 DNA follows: TGCGCCAGCAGCTTGGCCGGGATAGCGGGAAGGCAAGAGACCCAGTACTTC.

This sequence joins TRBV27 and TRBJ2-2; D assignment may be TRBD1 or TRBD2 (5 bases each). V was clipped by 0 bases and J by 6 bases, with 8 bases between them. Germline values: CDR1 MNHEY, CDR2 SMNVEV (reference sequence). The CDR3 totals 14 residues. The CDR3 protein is CASSLSRDPGELFF. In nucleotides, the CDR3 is TGTGCCAGCAGTTTATCAAGGGACCCCGGGGAGCTGTTTTTT.

In DNA form, the CDR3 reads TGTGCCAGCAGTTACTCCGGGACAGGGGTCAAAAACATTCAGTACTTC. Protein: CASSYSGTGVKNIQYF. The chain combines TRBV6-5 with TRBJ2-4, with TRBD1 matching 10 bases. V lost 0 bases and J lost 3; bases outside the gene matches: 2. Germline V gives CDR1 MNHEY, CDR2 SVGAGI. The CDR3 spans 16 residues.

CDR3 in DNA: TGCAGTGCTCAAAGTCTTAGCGGGAGCGGCTACGAGCAGTACTTC. Protein sequence: CSAQSLSGSGYEQYF. This chain connects TRBV20-1 to TRBJ2-7; TRBD2 matches 9 bases. V lost 5 bases to trimming and J lost 3 bases; unmatched junction nucleotides: 11. The CDR3 runs to 15 residues. Germline V CDR1 and CDR2: DFQATT, SNEGSKA (reference sequence).

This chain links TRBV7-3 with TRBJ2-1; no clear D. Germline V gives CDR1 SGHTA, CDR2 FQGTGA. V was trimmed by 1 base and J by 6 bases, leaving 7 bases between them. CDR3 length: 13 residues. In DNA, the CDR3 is TGTGCCAGCAGCTTAAGCAACGCCAATGAGCAGTTCTTC. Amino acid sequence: CASSLSNANEQFF. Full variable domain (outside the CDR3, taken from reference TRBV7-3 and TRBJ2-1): GAGVSQTPSNKVTEKGKYVELRCDPISGHTALYWYRQSLGQGPEFLIYFQGTGAADDSGLPNDRFFAVRPEGSVSTLKIQRTERGDSAVYLCASSLSNANEQFFGPGTRLTVL.

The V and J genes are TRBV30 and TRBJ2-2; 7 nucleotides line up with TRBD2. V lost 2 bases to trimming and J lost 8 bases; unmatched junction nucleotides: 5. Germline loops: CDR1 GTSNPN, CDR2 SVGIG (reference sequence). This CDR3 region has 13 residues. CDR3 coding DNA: TGTGCCTGGAGTCGGACTAGTGGAGGGGAGCTGTTTTTT. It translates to CAWSRTSGGELFF.

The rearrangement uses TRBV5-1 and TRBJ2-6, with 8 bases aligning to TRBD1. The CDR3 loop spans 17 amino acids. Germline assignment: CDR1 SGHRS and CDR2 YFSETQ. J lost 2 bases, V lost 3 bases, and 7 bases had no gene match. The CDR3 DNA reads TGCGCCAGCAGCTGGACAGGGCGATCCACTGGGGCCAACGTCCTGACTTTC. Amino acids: CASSWTGRSTGANVLTF.

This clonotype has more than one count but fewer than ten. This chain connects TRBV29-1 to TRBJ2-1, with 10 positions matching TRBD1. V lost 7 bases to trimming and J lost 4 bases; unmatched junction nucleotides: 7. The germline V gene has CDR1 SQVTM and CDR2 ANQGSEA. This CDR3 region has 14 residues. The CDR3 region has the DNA TGCAGCGCCGTCCGGGACAGGGGATACAATGAGCAGTTCTTC. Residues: CSAVRDRGYNEQFF.

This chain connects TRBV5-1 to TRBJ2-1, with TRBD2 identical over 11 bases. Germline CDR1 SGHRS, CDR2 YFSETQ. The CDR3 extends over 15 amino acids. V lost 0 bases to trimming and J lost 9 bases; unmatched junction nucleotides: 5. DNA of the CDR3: TGCGCCAGCAGCTTGGGTAGCGGGAGGGCCTCTGAGCAGTTCTTC. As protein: CASSLGSGRASEQFF.

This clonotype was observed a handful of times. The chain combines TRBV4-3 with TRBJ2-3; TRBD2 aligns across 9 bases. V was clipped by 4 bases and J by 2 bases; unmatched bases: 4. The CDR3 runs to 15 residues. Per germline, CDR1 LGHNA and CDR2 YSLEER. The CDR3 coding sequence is TGCGCCAGCAGCCCTCTAGCGGGGCCCACAGATACGCAGTATTTT. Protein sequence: CASSPLAGPTDTQYF.

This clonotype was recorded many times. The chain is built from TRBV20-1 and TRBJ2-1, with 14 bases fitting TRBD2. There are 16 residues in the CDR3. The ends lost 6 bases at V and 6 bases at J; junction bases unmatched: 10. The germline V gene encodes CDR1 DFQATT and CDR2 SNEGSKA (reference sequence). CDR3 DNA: TGCAGTGCAACCGGGACTAGCGGGAGTTTTTCCAATGAGCAGTTCTTC. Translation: CSATGTSGSFSNEQFF.